This T cell receptor (beta chain) was sequenced in a study of OX40 agonist ivuxolimab in advanced cancers. Whole-study results and caveats: CD8+ T cells were the subset that, on average, had more expanded clones than CD4+.

TCRdb's table, derived via immunoSEQ multiplex PCR, lists solely in-frame clones and lacks some. The sample records roughly 100,000 clones, approximately 89% being singletons. Anyone with autoimmune disease history or systemic immunosuppression was excluded. Samples were taken at baseline and on day 1 of cycles 4 and 7. The CDR3 is 15 amino acids. Germline V lookup: CDR1 SGHAT, CDR2 FQNNGV. V lost 3 bases, J lost 5 bases, and 14 bases lay in between. As to this clone: Its target is unknown.

Material: CD4+ or CD8+ T cells sorted from blood, obtained in a trial of the OX40 agonist ivuxolimab. The genes are TRBV11-2 and TRBJ2-1, with D perhaps matching TRBD1 (6 bases). The origin of this receptor is an adult with an advanced solid tumor such as melanoma, head and neck, liver or kidney cancer. The DNA of the CDR3 is TGTGCCAGCAGCTTCCAAGGTCAGGGGAACAATGAGCAGTTCTTC. This encodes CASSFQGQGNNEQFF.